Each of the 25 T cell receptor beta chains below was sequenced from the same sample in a study of spatial heterogeneity in lung cancer. TCRdb re-called the 5' RACE reads through MiXCR, storing one row per CDR3 protein. Of about 26,000 distinct CDR3 sequences listed, roughly 6% are singletons. Time point meaning: blood at routine non-recurrence follow-up after resection. The input material, whole RNA from tumor, nontumor lung or frozen PBMC, was sequenced unsorted. Here the sequenced sample was PBMCs, taken at follow-up. These receptors all stem from a male donor with early-stage non-small cell lung cancer.

This clonotype was picked up many times. The V call is TRBV7-9, the J call TRBJ2-2, with D perhaps matching TRBD1 (5 bases). The CDR3 totals 15 residues. The germline V and J ends were trimmed by 5 bases and 0 bases, with 10 bases remaining between them. Germline V gives CDR1 SEHNR, CDR2 FQNEAQ (reference sequence). The DNA of the CDR3 is TGTGCCAGCAGCCGAAGGACATCGAACACCGGGGAGCTGTTTTTT. This encodes CASSRRTSNTGELFF.

There are many counts of this clonotype. The chain recombines TRBV6-2 or TRBV6-3 with TRBJ2-2; D is uncertain. The CDR3 sequence is 13 residues long. V was trimmed by 4 bases and J by 6 bases, leaving 9 bases between them. Germline V gene sequence: CDR1 MNHEY, CDR2 SVGEGT. The CDR3 bases are TGTGCCAGCAGTTTTAACCCCCCCGGGGAGCTGTTTTTT. It translates to CASSFNPPGELFF.

A note on this clonotype: One base away lies a much larger clone, so this may be a sequencing read error. Since no conserved phenylalanine or tryptophan closes the CDR3, a read error is the likely cause. The chain couples TRBV19 to TRBJ2-3; possible D gene TRBD2, 5 bases. With 5 bases removed from V and 0 bases from J, the gap between germline ends came to 9 bases. CDR1 and CDR2 (germline): LNHDA, SQIVND (reference sequence). This CDR3 has 14 amino acids. The CDR3 DNA reads as TGTGCCAGTAGTCCACGGACTAGCACAGATACGCAGTATCTT. As protein: CASSPRTSTDTQYL.

This clonotype was detected only a few times. J is TRBJ2-1 and V is TRBV12-3 or TRBV12-4; no firm D call. This CDR3 has 12 amino acids. V was cut by 2 bases and J by 10 bases, with 9 bases left in between. The CDR3 region has the DNA TGTGCCAGCAGTTTAAATCTCCAGGAGCAGTTCTTC. Its translation is CASSLNLQEQFF.

This clonotype was detected many times. The V gene is TRBV4-2, the J gene TRBJ1-1; D gene ambiguous. The CDR3 contains 13 residues. Trimming removed 5 bases from V and 1 base from J, with 8 bases in between. Germline CDR1 reads LGHNA; CDR2 reads YNFKEQ. CDR3 bases: TGTGCCAGCAGCATAACACGGAACACTGAAGCTTTCTTT. Amino acid sequence: CASSITRNTEAFF.

This clonotype was picked up many times. The gene calls are TRBV7-2 and TRBJ1-3, with 9 bases that match TRBD1. CDR3 size: 16 residues. V lost 5 bases and J lost 0; bases outside the gene matches: 5. Germline V gene sequence: CDR1 SGHTA, CDR2 FQGNSA. The CDR3 bases are TGTGCCAGCAGCCGCGGACAGGGGCCCTCTGGAAACACCATATATTTT. Encoded protein: CASSRGQGPSGNTIYF.

By share, this clonotype ranks as medium-sized. This rearrangement joins TRBV29-1 to TRBJ2-3; 10 bases are a match to TRBD2. Germline-derived CDR1 and CDR2 are SQVTM and ANQGSEA. This CDR3 has 14 residues. J gave up 6 bases and V 4 bases, and 7 bases lay outside the gene matches. CDR3 residues: CSVVASGSGDTQYF. The DNA of the CDR3 is TGCAGCGTTGTGGCTAGCGGGAGTGGGGATACGCAGTATTTT.

This clonotype was seen more than once but under ten times. The V and J genes are TRBV7-9 and TRBJ1-1; D is undetermined. Germline V CDR1 and CDR2: SEHNR, FQNEAQ (reference sequence). Deletions cut 1 base from V and 5 bases from J, with 8 bases between. CDR3 length: 13 amino acids. CDR3 in amino acids: CASSLDHETEAFF. The CDR3 DNA follows: TGTGCCAGCAGCTTAGACCATGAAACTGAAGCTTTCTTT.

This clonotype showed up many times. This chain connects TRBV6-5 to TRBJ1-5, with D perhaps TRBD1 (6 bases). This CDR3 has 15 amino acids. Trimming pared 4 bases from V and 4 bases from J, leaving 14 bases between. Germline CDR1 reads MNHEY; CDR2 reads SVGAGI. The CDR3 region has the DNA TGTGCCAGCAGTTCTATTACAGGGCGTAATCAGCCCCAGCATTTT. This sequence encodes CASSSITGRNQPQHF.

This clonotype has a count of ten or more. This sequence joins TRBV6-2 or TRBV6-3 and TRBJ2-1; D is possibly TRBD2 (6 bases). The CDR3 has 13 residues. Germline values: CDR1 MNHEY, CDR2 SVGEGT. V was cut by 4 bases and J by 6 bases, with 10 bases left in between. The CDR3 reads CASSSPSVNEQFF. DNA of the CDR3: TGTGCCAGCAGTTCCCCTAGCGTCAATGAGCAGTTCTTC.

This clonotype was found many times. The chain recombines TRBV7-2 with TRBJ2-6, with D hard to call. The V end was cut by 5 bases, the J end by 0 bases, with 8 bases between. The CDR3 runs to 15 residues. The germline gives CDR1 SGHTA, CDR2 FQGNSA. CDR3 amino acids: CASSPESSGANVLTF. The CDR3 DNA sequence: TGTGCCAGCAGCCCCGAAAGCTCTGGGGCCAACGTCCTGACTTTC. Full variable domain (missing parts from reference TRBV7-2 and TRBJ2-6): GAGVSQSPSNKVTEKGKDVELRCDPISGHTALYWYRQSLGQGLEFLIYFQGNSAPDKSGLPSDRFSAERTGGSVSTLTIQRTQQEDSAVYLCASSPESSGANVLTFGAGSRLTVL.

This clonotype was observed many times. The genes are TRBV12-3 or TRBV12-4 and TRBJ2-5; D is possibly TRBD2 (6 bases). The CDR3 runs to 14 residues. V shed 2 bases and J shed 2 bases, with 9 bases lying between them. This CDR3 reads CASSLRLGQETQYF. The CDR3 nucleotides read TGTGCCAGCAGTTTAAGACTAGGACAAGAGACCCAGTACTTC.

This clonotype was observed at least ten times. V is TRBV20-1 and J is TRBJ2-5; 7 nucleotides match TRBD2. The germline CDR1 and CDR2 sequences are DFQATT and SNEGSKA (reference sequence). The CDR3 runs to 15 residues. J gave up 0 bases and V 4 bases, and 8 bases lay outside the gene matches. Here the CDR3 DNA reads TGCAGTGCTATCCTCTTCCGGGGGGACCAAGAGACCCAGTACTTC. Translation: CSAILFRGDQETQYF.

At least ten counts were recorded for this clonotype. The chain has TRBV7-2 and TRBJ1-2; D call uncertain. Deletions cut 4 bases from V and 8 bases from J, with 14 bases between. The germline CDR1 and CDR2 sequences are SGHTA and FQGNSA. The CDR3 is made up of 13 amino acids. The CDR3 protein is CASSYSELWGYTF. The CDR3 bases are TGTGCCAGCAGCTACTCAGAGCTATGGGGCTACACCTTC.

This clonotype was seen many times. V and J are TRBV6-2 or TRBV6-3 and TRBJ1-5, with TRBD1 matching 7 bases. The CDR3 is 14 residues long. Germline V gene sequence: CDR1 MNHEY, CDR2 SVGEGT. V lost 10 bases and J lost 0; bases outside the gene matches: 6. Here the CDR3 DNA reads TGTGCCACCCAGGGGGAATATAGCAATCAGCCCCAGCATTTT. Its protein product is CATQGEYSNQPQHF.

The chain uses TRBV20-1 and TRBJ1-1; 10 nucleotides line up with TRBD1. CDR3 length: 15 amino acids. Germline V gene data show CDR1 as DFQATT and CDR2 as SNEGSKA (reference sequence). J lost 4 bases, V lost 6 bases, and 11 bases had no gene match. The CDR3 nucleotides read TGCAGTGCCAACGACAGGGGGCGAAGTGTCACTGAAGCTTTCTTT. Translated: CSANDRGRSVTEAFF.

Ten or more counts support this clonotype. V gene TRBV12-3 or TRBV12-4 combines with J gene TRBJ2-1, with 8 bases aligning to TRBD2. V dropped 5 bases and J dropped 7; count of bases not matched to a gene: 16. This CDR3 has 17 amino acids. The CDR3 loop is CASSQPPGTRGKNEQFF. The CDR3 DNA reads as TGTGCCAGCAGTCAGCCGCCTGGGACTAGGGGCAAAAATGAGCAGTTCTTC.

This chain connects TRBV7-2 to TRBJ2-5; 9 bases match TRBD2. V shed 6 bases, J shed 2 bases, and the junction held 7 bases outside the gene matches. CDR1 is SGHTA and CDR2 is FQGNSA in the germline V gene. This CDR3 comprises 15 residues. In DNA, the CDR3 is TGTGCCAGCAGAATACTGGGACTAGCTCAAGAGACCCAGTACTTC. Protein product: CASRILGLAQETQYF.

The sample holds many counts of this clonotype. The chain joins TRBV7-8 to TRBJ1-4; 7 nucleotides match TRBD1. This CDR3 has 18 amino acids. Per the germline V gene, CDR1 is SGHVS and CDR2 is FQNEAQ. The V gene end was trimmed by 4 bases and the J gene end by 1 base; junction bases not matched to a gene: 12. CDR3 sequence reads: CASSSSRGTVGTNEKLFF. The CDR3 DNA sequence: TGTGCCAGCAGCTCTAGCAGGGGGACAGTGGGAACTAATGAAAAACTGTTTTTT.

A few counts support this clonotype. V is TRBV12-3 or TRBV12-4 and J is TRBJ2-3, with D possibly being TRBD2 (7 bases). V lost 6 bases and J 1 base, leaving 14 bases between the germline ends. This CDR3 contains 15 residues. The CDR3 protein is CASSPRGAGTDTQYF. CDR3 nucleotides: TGTGCCAGCAGCCCCCGGGGGGCGGGCACAGATACGCAGTATTTT.

At least ten counts were recorded for this clonotype. This chain uses TRBV7-2 with TRBJ1-2; D gene unclear. The CDR3 is 14 amino acids. CDR1 and CDR2 (germline): SGHTA, FQGNSA. V lost 1 base and J 0 bases, leaving 6 bases between the germline ends. Written as DNA, the CDR3 is TGTGCCAGCAGCTTAGATCCGTCTAACTATGGCTACACCTTC. Protein: CASSLDPSNYGYTF.

This clonotype was seen ten or more times. The chain recombines TRBV6-2 or TRBV6-3 with TRBJ2-5; 8 nucleotides agree with TRBD2. After removal of 2 bases from V and 5 bases from J, the junction contained 7 bases not matched to a gene. CDR1 and CDR2 from the germline V gene are MNHEY and SVGEGT. The CDR3 is made up of 15 amino acids. CDR3 bases: TGTGCCAGCAGTTACAGGCGGGGGGCACTGGAGACCCAGTACTTC. Translation: CASSYRRGALETQYF.

On this clonotype: Being one base from a much bigger clone, this may be a read error. The rearrangement joins TRBV6-1 to TRBJ1-6; D remains unclear. V lost 2 bases to trimming and J lost 12 bases, with 14 bases between them. Germline V CDR1 and CDR2: MNHNS, SASEGT. CDR3 length equals 14 residues. CDR3 residues: CASSESDPYLPLHF. CDR3 bases: TGTGCCAGCAGTGAATCGGACCCTTATTTACCCCTCCACTTT.

This clonotype was detected many times. This sequence joins TRBV14 and TRBJ2-2; 7 nucleotides agree with TRBD1. The CDR3 runs 15 residues. Unmatched junction bases numbered 10, after V lost 11 bases and J lost 1 base. The germline V gene encodes CDR1 SGHDN and CDR2 FVKESK. CDR3 in amino acids: CASSGRQGNTGELFF. Written as DNA, the CDR3 is TGTGCCTCCTCGGGGAGACAGGGGAACACCGGGGAGCTGTTTTTT.

This clonotype is labeled as medium-sized. J is TRBJ2-7 and V is TRBV6-2 or TRBV6-3, with unresolved D. Per germline, CDR1 MNHEY and CDR2 SVGEGT. The ends were cut back, 2 bases at V and 5 bases at J, with 10 bases in the middle. This CDR3 comprises 13 residues. In DNA, the CDR3 is TGTGCCAGCAGTTACCTCATCCCCAACGAGCAGTACTTC. Encoded protein: CASSYLIPNEQYF.